The 19 T cell receptor beta chains reported below all come from one sample, sequenced in a study of lymphopenia after photon versus proton radiotherapy. Sequencing used immunoSEQ multiplex PCR; TCRdb keeps in-frame clones, though not all of them. The sample yields some 55,000 clones, approximately 86% seen once. Source: peripheral blood, taken from a patient treated with photon-based radiotherapy. These receptors were taken from a man in his forties with gastric cancer.

The chain couples TRBV4-3 to TRBJ1-2; a possible D gene is TRBD1 (5 bases). The CDR3 extends over 16 amino acids. The germline V gene encodes CDR1 LGHNA and CDR2 YSLEER. Trimming shortened V by 0 bases and J by 4 bases, and 15 bases separated the two germline ends. The CDR3: CASSQDGGESSYGYTF. CDR3 DNA sequence: TGCGCCAGCAGCCAAGATGGGGGGGAGTCGAGCTATGGCTACACCTTC.

The rearrangement links TRBV11-2 to TRBJ2-7; D unclear. This CDR3 comprises 12 residues. Germline CDR1 and CDR2: SGHAT and FQNNGV. Trimming pared 5 bases from V and 4 bases from J, leaving 9 bases between. In nucleotides, the CDR3 is TGTGCCAGCAGCCGCGAACTATACGAGCAGTACTTC. Amino acids: CASSRELYEQYF.

The sample holds a few counts of this clone. V usage is TRBV4-3 and J usage is TRBJ2-2, with a weak D call TRBD2 (5 bases). Per the germline V gene, CDR1 is LGHNA and CDR2 is YSLEER. CDR3 length: 15 residues. The V and J ends lost 0 bases and 1 base respectively, with 6 bases between them. The CDR3 DNA reads TGCGCCAGCAGCCAAGATGCGGGGAACACCGGGGAGCTGTTTTTT. It yields the protein CASSQDAGNTGELFF.

The chain links TRBV15 to TRBJ1-1; D remains unclear. Germline V lookup: CDR1 LNHNV, CDR2 YYDKDF (reference sequence). Trimming took 5 bases from V and 1 from J, leaving 8 bases between them. This CDR3 region has 13 residues. For the CDR3, the DNA is TGTGCCACCAGCGGGCAGAGGAACACTGAAGCTTTCTTT. Its translation: CATSGQRNTEAFF.

This sequence joins TRBV5-1 and TRBJ2-1; D remains unclear. The CDR3 is made up of 16 amino acids. Trimming cost V 3 bases and J 0 bases, with 13 bases left between them. Germline values: CDR1 SGHRS, CDR2 YFSETQ. CDR3 region: CASSSPYPSSYNEQFF. The CDR3 bases are TGCGCCAGCAGCTCCCCGTACCCGAGCTCCTACAATGAGCAGTTCTTC.

The V and J genes are TRBV30 and TRBJ1-2; D perhaps matches TRBD1 (5 bases). Trimming cost V 3 bases and J 4 bases, with 12 bases left between them. The germline V gene encodes CDR1 GTSNPN and CDR2 SVGIG (reference sequence). This CDR3 is built from 13 residues. The CDR3 coding sequence is TGTGCCTGGAGGGAGGGGACTGGCTATGGCTACACCTTC. Translating gives CAWREGTGYGYTF.

Of note for this clone: A junction boundary mismatches the germline segment, possibly from a read error. This chain joins TRBV7-7 and TRBJ1-1, with no clear D. The CDR3 sequence is 13 residues long. Germline-derived CDR1 and CDR2 are SSHAT and FNYEAQ (reference sequence). The CDR3, as DNA: TGTGCTAGCAGCTTGGCAGGAGACACTGAAGCTTTCTTT. Its protein is CASSLAGDTEAFF.

V gene TRBV5-6 combines with J gene TRBJ2-5; TRBD1 is a possible D gene (5 bases). The CDR3 is 14 residues long. CDR1 SGHDT and CDR2 YYEEEE come from the germline V gene. Trimming removed 1 base at V and 5 bases at J, with 12 bases between. The CDR3 coding sequence is TGTGCCAGCAGCTTGCTGGGGCCCCGGGAGACCCAGTACTTC. Residues: CASSLLGPRETQYF.

CDR3 amino acids: CASSQAPDGDTQYF. The CDR3 bases are TGCGCCAGCAGCCAAGCGCCGGACGGAGATACGCAGTATTTT. The chain employs TRBV4-3 and TRBJ2-3; D gene ambiguous. V lost 1 base and J 5 bases, leaving 10 bases between the germline ends. There are 14 residues in the CDR3. CDR1 and CDR2 (germline): LGHNA, YSLEER.

V is TRBV27 and J is TRBJ2-1; D may match TRBD1 or TRBD2 (5 bases each). Germline V gene data show CDR1 as MNHEY and CDR2 as SMNVEV (reference sequence). The V gene lost 4 bases and the J gene lost 5 bases, with 21 bases spanning the gap. The CDR3 extends over 17 amino acids. The CDR3 sequence is CASSYLSGAVQHNEQFF. In DNA, the CDR3 is TGTGCCAGCAGTTATCTATCCGGGGCCGTACAACACAATGAGCAGTTCTTC.

The chain employs TRBV6-5 and TRBJ2-1, with 8 bases lining up with TRBD2. Germline CDR1 reads MNHEY; CDR2 reads SVGAGI. This CDR3 comprises 15 residues. With V trimmed by 6 bases and J by 3 bases, 7 bases remained unmatched. CDR3: CASSPSGGGYNEQFF. The DNA for the CDR3 is TGTGCCAGCAGCCCCAGCGGGGGAGGCTACAATGAGCAGTTCTTC.

By sample share, this clone is medium-sized. The rearrangement joins TRBV5-6 to TRBJ1-5, with a possible D match to TRBD1 (5 bases). Germline V CDR1 and CDR2: SGHDT, YYEEEE. Trimming stripped 1 base from V and 3 bases from J, with 11 bases between. The CDR3 spans 15 residues. The CDR3 bases are TGTGCCAGCAGCTTGTACGAGACAGTCAATCAGCCCCAGCATTTT. It translates to CASSLYETVNQPQHF.

The chain combines TRBV7-3 with TRBJ2-2, with D perhaps TRBD2 (6 bases). Trimming took off 4 bases at V and 5 bases at J, with 20 bases between the two ends. The CDR3 loop spans 17 amino acids. Germline loops: CDR1 SGHTA, CDR2 FQGTGA. CDR3 region: CASSSPAGRGGTGELFF. CDR3 DNA: TGTGCCAGCAGCTCCCCGGCGGGGCGGGGTGGGACCGGGGAGCTGTTTTTT. Full variable domain (missing parts from reference TRBV7-3 and TRBJ2-2): GAGVSQTPSNKVTEKGKYVELRCDPISGHTALYWYRQSLGQGPEFLIYFQGTGAADDSGLPNDRFFAVRPEGSVSTLKIQRTERGDSAVYLCASSSPAGRGGTGELFFGEGSRLTVL.

The rearrangement uses TRBV9 and TRBJ1-6; D might be TRBD1 (6 bases). The CDR3 has 17 residues. Germline V gene lookup returns CDR1 SGDLS and CDR2 YYNGEE. Trimming removed 0 bases at V and 3 bases at J, with 13 bases between. CDR3 sequence: CASSVGSRGFYNSPLHF. CDR3 DNA sequence: TGTGCCAGCAGCGTAGGCTCCAGGGGTTTCTATAATTCACCCCTCCACTTT.

The genes are TRBV4-2 and TRBJ2-5, with 7 nucleotides matching TRBD2. The germline CDR1 and CDR2 sequences are LGHNA and YNFKEQ. This CDR3 comprises 17 residues. The junction had 14 bases not matched to a gene; V was cut back by 2 bases and J by 5 bases. CDR3 nucleotides: TGTGCCAGCAGCCAAACCGGTGGGGAGGGGCTGGGGGAGACCCAGTACTTC. This sequence encodes CASSQTGGEGLGETQYF.

The chain links TRBV10-3 to TRBJ1-4; perhaps TRBD1 as D (5 bases). CDR3 length equals 13 residues. Germline values: CDR1 ENHRY, CDR2 SYGVKD. Trimming removed 10 bases from V and 4 bases from J, with 13 bases in between. The CDR3 region is CATLGASNEKLFF. DNA for the CDR3: TGTGCCACCTTAGGGGCGAGTAATGAAAAACTGTTTTTT.

V usage is TRBV4-3 and J usage is TRBJ2-2; D unresolved. The CDR3 runs 15 residues. From germline, CDR1 is LGHNA and CDR2 YSLEER. With 0 bases removed from V and 0 bases from J, the gap between germline ends came to 5 bases. CDR3 sequence: CASSQEISNTGELFF. The CDR3 DNA follows: TGCGCCAGCAGCCAAGAAATCTCGAACACCGGGGAGCTGTTTTTT.

This clone came up once. The V and J genes are TRBV7-9 and TRBJ2-1; TRBD2 agrees at 12 bases. The CDR3 spans 17 residues. Germline V gene lookup returns CDR1 SEHNR and CDR2 FQNEAQ (reference sequence). Losses at the gene ends were 5 bases for V and 12 bases for J; bases not matched to a gene: 17. CDR3 bases: TGTGCCAGCAGCCTAGGTCCCGGACTAGCGGGGCCCCAAGGGCAGTTCTTC. Amino acid sequence: CASSLGPGLAGPQGQFF.

The CDR3 DNA reads TGTGCCAGCAGTACCTTCCGGGACAGGGACTATGGCTACACCTTC. It encodes CASSTFRDRDYGYTF. The chain links TRBV7-9 to TRBJ1-2, with TRBD1 identical over 9 bases. V lost 6 bases to trimming and J lost 3 bases; unmatched junction nucleotides: 8. The germline gives CDR1 SEHNR, CDR2 FQNEAQ (reference sequence). The CDR3 has 15 amino acids.